This T cell receptor beta chain was found in a study of vaccination and CD4 T cells after COVID-19 (dated 2022 in TCRdb). The study in broad terms: SARS-CoV-2 positivity had been established in the convalescent patients by nasal swab PCR, and mild disease was recorded in under ten of these patients and severe disease in one. In control cultures, a CEFX viral epitope pool was used as positive control, an HIV-1 Nef peptide pool was used as negative control, or no peptide was added. In the convalescent cohort there were six males and four females, among whom were two Hispanic individuals, seven Caucasians, two Asians and one multiracial person. The time from the second vaccine dose to post-vaccine blood sampling had a median of roughly 70 days and ranged from about 14 to 250 days. Each participant got two doses of either the Pfizer-BioNTech BNT162b2 vaccine (n=8) or the Moderna mRNA-1273 vaccine (n=2). Post-COVID blood samples were collected from convalescent patients a median of approximately 100 days after diagnosis, with a range of about 30 to 170 days. For stimulating the cultures, overlapping spike peptide pools were used, derived from SARS-CoV-2 as well as from the common cold coronaviruses HCoV-NL63, HCoV-OC43 and HCoV-229E. In some eleven COVID-19 convalescent patients and a few infection-naive healthy vaccine recipients, researchers compared the spike-specific CD4+ TCR repertoire from before mRNA vaccination with the repertoire from after. The paper as a whole reports these results and caveats: In convalescent patients, nearly all vaccine-specific clones (304 of 307) were found to be mono-reactive for SARS-CoV-2 spike rather than cross-reactive with common cold coronaviruses. Only a relatively small number of convalescent patients were included in the study, and early timepoints following natural infection were not analyzed. In convalescent patients, a median 86.3% of post-vaccine SARS-CoV-2-reactive clones were detected only after vaccination, suggesting vaccine-specific priming. The median number of SARS-CoV-2-reactive clonotypes rose from under 25 after infection to 38 after vaccination, but the change was not significant.

Taken from the germline V gene (reference sequence), the CDR1 and CDR2 loops are LNHDA and SQIVND. The CDR3 has 16 amino acids, counting the end cysteine and phenylalanine. Only the CDR3 portion is preserved as DNA: 48 bases, with reading frame beginning at the first base. V sheds 6 bases and J sheds 1 base, leaving 15 bases between their ends. Libraries were built with PCR. DNA from cultured CD4+ T cells underwent TCR sequencing with the Oncomine TCR Beta short-read assay at the Johns Hopkins FTIC core. The QIAamp micro DNA kit was used to extract genomic DNA from the cultured CD4+ T cells. Oncomine TCR Beta libraries made from cultured CD4+ T cells were pooled using unique dual indexes and sequenced on an Illumina iSeq 100. The published analysis was carried out like this. Non-productive sequences were filtered out, and CDR3s that did not start with C, did not end with F or W, or were shorter than 7 amino acids were discarded. The MANAFEST web application was used to identify antigen-specific clonotypes by comparing peptide-stimulated wells against reference wells and other culture wells. Positive clones required FDR below 0.05, an odds ratio above 5, and productive frequency above 0.1% in at least two of three replicate wells. Cross-reactive clonotypes were defined as significantly expanded in both SARS-CoV-2 spike wells and at least one common cold coronavirus spike condition. Levenshtein distances (stringdist) and unrooted phylogenetic trees (ape) in R version 3.6.1 were used to assess CDR3 homology. TCRdb took the public reads, trimmed them with fastp at Q25, ran MiXCR for clone calling and kept in-frame beta chains. Every CDR3 protein is listed once, alongside the most common genes and DNA of its rows. Here the V and J calls rest on TCRdb's processing, not on the authors' analysis. The sample table records about 10,000 distinct CDR3 sequences; roughly 60% of these occur just once. The top ten clonotypes cover approximately 15% of the sample.

The treatment or condition label here, explained by the study, means: approximately 9-day PBMC culture with coronavirus spike peptide pools or control peptides (ViraFEST assay). To expand antigen-specific T cells with peptide pools and then pick out the expanded clonotypes through TCR sequencing, the study relied on the ViraFEST assay. Positive SARS-CoV-2 PCR tests in the convalescent patients dated from March to December 2020, before Alpha, Beta and Delta variants emerged in the United States. PBMCs were cultured at around 2 million per well in IMDM supplemented with approximately 5% human AB serum and approximately 10 IU/ml IL-2, with 9.5 to 10 ug/ml peptide pools added. Half of the culture medium was replaced with fresh IL-2-containing medium on days 3 and 7. Once the cells had been in culture for less than 12 days, the EasySep CD4+ T cell isolation kit was used to isolate CD4+ T cells by negative selection. PBMCs were separated from whole blood using Ficoll-Paque Plus gradient centrifugation and then either used fresh or cryopreserved at -140C. Triplicate wells were generally used for each culture condition.

Concerning this clonotype: The antigen it binds to is not known. It has no much larger one-base neighbor in the sample; base qualities were not kept.

This TCR came from a human donor who had recovered from COVID-19. The V and J genes are TRBV19 and TRBJ2-2; the D region possibly corresponds to TRBD2 (6 bases align). Source material: CD4+ T cells from blood, cultured in vitro. The CDR3 region: CASRSPGGVNTGELFF. Here is the DNA: TGTGCCAGTAGATCGCCTGGCGGGGTGAACACCGGGGAGCTGTTTTTT.